This T cell receptor beta chain was documented in a study of T cells in Graves' hyperthyroidism and ophthalmopathy. Amplified TCR beta CDR3 regions derived from RNA transcripts. Using the HTBI primer set, a first-round RT-PCR was run on the TCR CDR3. TCRdb redid the calling of the multiplex PCR reads with MiXCR, one entry per CDR3 protein. The data show around 690,000 distinct CDR3 sequences, around 16% seen once. Exclusion followed for patients with uncontrolled infection, other autoimmune disease, pregnancy or lactation. Clinical symptoms, serum thyroxine, TRAb, thyroid ultrasound and orbital computed tomography established diagnosis. Sequencing was performed on blood. The clonotype was recovered from a man aged 50 to 60 with Graves' hyperthyroidism.

For the CDR3, the DNA is TGTGCCAGCAGTGGCGGGAGGGCCGCCCCGTACTTC. Translated, it gives CASSGGRAAPYF. The chain combines TRBV12-3 or TRBV12-4 with TRBJ2-5; TRBD2 agrees at 9 bases. V lost 5 bases and J lost 13; bases outside the gene matches: 8. The CDR3 is made up of 12 amino acids.